The clone carrying this T cell receptor (beta chain) was counted between two and nine times. The antigen is undetermined. The CDR3 is made up of 12 amino acids. The germline gives CDR1 MNHNY, CDR2 SVGAGI (reference sequence). V lost 6 bases to trimming and J lost 6 bases, with 11 bases between them. The data were taken from a study of blood T cells in healthy people across ages. Study outcomes and limitations: A conclusive naive versus antigen-experienced comparison was prevented by the unsorted PBMCs.

Through a sample-barcoded 5' primer and a J-beta primer mix, a second PCR was run for about 7 to 12 cycles. Every molecule of cDNA carried a tag from a template-switch adaptor with 12 random nucleotides. TCRdb re-called the 5' RACE reads with MiXCR, one entry per CDR3 protein. Of over 950,000 distinct CDR3 sequences in the sample, 30% to 40% are singletons; the top ten hold 13%. The receptor comes from a man aged 18 to 29 in good health. V and J are TRBV6-6 and TRBJ1-2; D ambiguous. The material sequenced was blood. The CDR3 loop is CASSPHRDGYTF. In nucleotides, the CDR3 is TGTGCCAGCAGCCCTCACCGGGATGGCTACACCTTC.